This TCR beta chain was retrieved from a study of shared clonotypes between healthy human individuals. V shed 1 base, J shed 7 bases, and the junction held 6 bases outside the gene matches. From germline, CDR1 is SGHNT and CDR2 YENEEA. This CDR3 is built from 17 residues. This clone was seen only once. Measured with immunoSEQ multiplex PCR; TCRdb has only the in-frame clones, and not every one. The profile shows 2,500,000 or so clones, over 85% of them singletons. The chain recombines TRBV11-3 with TRBJ2-1, with 14 nucleotides matching TRBD2. Sequencing was done on a sample of naive CD4+ T cells sorted from blood. This sample's subset: CD45RA+ positively selected. This sequence originates from a man between 18 and 35 years old in good health. The CDR3 is CASSLAPGLAGANEQFF. The DNA of the CDR3 is TGTGCCAGCAGCTTAGCCCCGGGACTAGCGGGAGCAAATGAGCAGTTCTTC. The whole variable domain, remainder taken from reference TRBV11-3 and TRBJ2-1, is EAGVVQSPRYKIIEKKQPVAFWCNPISGHNTLYWYLQNLGQGPELLIRYENEEAVDDSQLPKDRFSAERLKGVDSTLKIQPAELGDSAVYLCASSLAPGLAGANEQFFGPGTRLTVL.